This T cell receptor beta chain derives from a study of cytomegalovirus exposure and HLA in healthy donors. With 60 Vbeta and 13 Jbeta primers, the PCR was carried out. Clones were read by immunoSEQ multiplex PCR, and TCRdb kept only the in-frame ones, dropping some. The sample shows 75,000 to 100,000 clones, 65% to 85% of them seen only once. With regard to this clone: Its matching antigen is unknown.

There are 17 residues in the CDR3. Trimming at V came to 6 bases and at J to 1 base, leaving 10 bases not matched to a gene. Germline V gene lookup returns CDR1 SGHTS and CDR2 YDEGEE. Findings and limits, study-wide: Indistinguishable V segments such as TRBV6-2 and TRBV6-3 were excluded.

The source material was PBMCs. This receptor was identified in an older woman in good health and CMV-seropositive. The genes are TRBV5-8 and TRBJ2-2; 9 positions agree with TRBD1. The CDR3 spells CASIPLQGQGNTGELFF. CDR3 nucleotide sequence: TGTGCCAGCATCCCCCTTCAGGGACAGGGGAACACCGGGGAGCTGTTTTTT.